The 24 T cell receptor beta chains reported below all come from one sample, sequenced in a study of CD8 T cells in ankylosing spondylitis. TCRdb redid the calling of the 5' RACE reads with MiXCR, one entry per CDR3 protein. The table has 85,000 to 90,000 distinct CDR3 sequences, 27% seen once. The sequencing sample was made of blood, either unsorted or a sorted T cell fraction (not recorded which). All receptors derive from a male donor with ankylosing spondylitis or in good health (not recorded which).

This rearrangement joins TRBV30 to TRBJ2-1; D not certain. This CDR3 region has 11 residues. The germline V and J ends were trimmed by 6 bases and 6 bases, with 9 bases remaining between them. The germline V gene has CDR1 GTSNPN and CDR2 SVGIG (reference sequence). CDR3 nucleotides: TGTGCCTGCACCCGGCGCAATGAGCAGTTCTTC. Residues: CACTRRNEQFF.

A single count supports this clonotype. The J gene is TRBJ1-4, the V gene TRBV5-1; D gene unclear. V lost 0 bases, J lost 8 bases, and 2 bases lay in between. This CDR3 contains 11 residues. Germline V gene lookup returns CDR1 SGHRS and CDR2 YFSETQ. CDR3 sequence: CASSLAEKLFF. The CDR3 nucleotides are TGCGCCAGCAGCTTGGCAGAAAAACTGTTTTTT.

This chain joins TRBV6-5 and TRBJ1-1; D remains unclear. The CDR3 runs 14 residues. With 2 bases removed from V and 0 bases from J, the gap between germline ends came to 7 bases. Germline CDR1 MNHEY, CDR2 SVGAGI. Here the CDR3 reads CASSYRNMNTEAFF. Here the CDR3 DNA reads TGTGCCAGCAGTTACCGGAACATGAACACTGAAGCTTTCTTT.

The genes are TRBV5-1 and TRBJ1-1; D is ambiguous. This CDR3 is built from 14 residues. Germline V CDR1 and CDR2: SGHRS, YFSETQ. The V gene lost 6 bases and the J gene lost 0 bases, with 12 bases spanning the gap. CDR3 sequence reads: CASKVAGMNTEAFF. In DNA form, the CDR3 reads TGCGCCAGCAAGGTGGCAGGCATGAACACTGAAGCTTTCTTT.

In DNA form, the CDR3 reads TGTGCCAGCAGTTCGGACGGCTACGAGCAGTACTTC. This encodes CASSSDGYEQYF. The chain links TRBV6-6 to TRBJ2-7; D gene unclear. This CDR3 has 12 amino acids. V was cut by 4 bases and J by 3 bases, with 7 bases left in between. CDR1 and CDR2 from the germline V gene are MNHNY and SVGAGI (reference sequence).

The chain has TRBV5-4 and TRBJ2-3; D is ambiguous. Germline V gene sequence: CDR1 SGHNT, CDR2 YYREEE (reference sequence). The CDR3 has 13 residues. V was cut by 1 base and J by 3 bases, with 6 bases left in between. DNA for the CDR3: TGTGCCAGCAGCTTGTATCAGACAGATACGCAGTATTTT. It translates to CASSLYQTDTQYF. Filled out from reference TRBV5-4 and TRBJ2-3, the complete variable domain reads ETGVTQSPTHLIKTRGQQVTLRCSSQSGHNTVSWYQQALGQGPQFIFQYYREEENGRGNFPPRFSGLQFPNYSSELNVNALELDDSALYLCASSLYQTDTQYFGPGTRLTVL.

This clonotype was detected only a few times. V and J are TRBV5-6 and TRBJ1-1; 7 bases are a match to TRBD1. V dropped 1 base and J dropped 3; count of bases not matched to a gene: 9. CDR1 SGHDT and CDR2 YYEEEE come from the germline V gene. This CDR3 contains 16 residues. CDR3: CASSLTLTGYHTEAFF. The CDR3 DNA is TGTGCCAGCAGCTTGACTCTGACAGGGTATCACACTGAAGCTTTCTTT.

The genes are TRBV7-3 and TRBJ2-7, with D perhaps matching TRBD1 (6 bases). The CDR3 contains 14 residues. Deletions cut 5 bases from V and 6 bases from J, with 17 bases between. Germline V gene data show CDR1 as SGHTA and CDR2 as FQGTGA. Here the CDR3 DNA reads TGTGCCAGCAGCCGTGACAGGTCTTCGGGCGAGCAGTACTTC. Translated, it gives CASSRDRSSGEQYF.

This rearrangement joins TRBV2 to TRBJ2-3; 13 bases fit TRBD2. Germline CDR1 is SNHLY and CDR2 is FYNNEI. J was trimmed by 1 base and V by 10 bases; bases with no gene match: 5. This CDR3 contains 15 residues. DNA for the CDR3: TGTGCCATCCGGGGACTAGCGGGGCGCACAGATACGCAGTATTTT. Amino acid sequence: CAIRGLAGRTDTQYF.

This chain joins TRBV5-1 and TRBJ2-1, with 7 bases that match TRBD2. This CDR3 region has 15 residues. From germline, CDR1 is SGHRS and CDR2 YFSETQ. V shed 4 bases and J 8 bases; nucleotides not matched to a gene: 12. CDR3 in amino acids: CASSPGKRDIDEQFF. CDR3 sequence (DNA): TGCGCCAGCAGCCCGGGCAAGCGGGATATCGATGAGCAGTTCTTC. The full variable domain, completed using reference TRBV5-1 and TRBJ2-1, is KAGVTQTPRYLIKTRGQQVTLSCSPISGHRSVSWYQQTPGQGLQFLFEYFSETQRNKGNFPGRFSGRQFSNSRSEMNVSTLELGDSALYLCASSPGKRDIDEQFFGPGTRLTVL.

The chain carries TRBV20-1 and TRBJ2-1, with D maybe TRBD1 (5 bases). The germline V gene encodes CDR1 DFQATT and CDR2 SNEGSKA (reference sequence). Deletions cut 2 bases from V and 6 bases from J, with 20 bases between. The length of the CDR3 is 16 residues. In DNA form, the CDR3 reads TGCAGTGCTAGATCCCTGGGCAGGGTTGCGAGCAATGAGCAGTTCTTC. This encodes CSARSLGRVASNEQFF.

V is TRBV5-1 and J is TRBJ2-5; 13 nucleotides align to TRBD2. J gave up 2 bases and V 0 bases, and 13 bases lay outside the gene matches. Germline V CDR1 and CDR2: SGHRS, YFSETQ. This CDR3 spans 20 amino acids. The CDR3 region is CASSLAGLAGVIGGQETQYF. DNA of the CDR3: TGCGCCAGCAGCTTGGCCGGACTAGCGGGAGTGATTGGCGGGCAAGAGACCCAGTACTTC.

This clonotype was seen more than once but under ten times. This chain joins TRBV6-2 or TRBV6-3 and TRBJ2-2, with 15 bases fitting TRBD2. The junction had 6 bases not matched to a gene; V was cut back by 3 bases and J by 1 base. The CDR3 covers 19 residues. Germline V CDR1 and CDR2: MNHEY, SVGEGT. As DNA, the CDR3 is TGTGCCAGCAGTTATCCCAGGACTAGCGGGAGGGTGAACACCGGGGAGCTGTTTTTT. Protein sequence: CASSYPRTSGRVNTGELFF.

The chain joins TRBV3-1 to TRBJ1-2; the match to TRBD1 covers 9 bases. CDR3 length: 14 residues. Germline loops: CDR1 LGHDT, CDR2 YNNKEL (reference sequence). The V segment lost 5 bases and the J segment 7 bases; nucleotides outside the gene matches: 8. CDR3 coding DNA: TGTGCCAGCAGCTGGGCAACAGGGGGCGGTGGCTACACCTTC. This encodes CASSWATGGGGYTF.

This clonotype showed up just a few times. The genes are TRBV20-1 and TRBJ2-7; D gene ambiguous. Trimming left V 3 bases short and J 0 bases short, with 9 bases between. The CDR3 contains 13 residues. Germline CDR1 and CDR2: DFQATT and SNEGSKA (reference sequence). The CDR3 nucleotides are TGCAGTGCTAGCGATAGGACCTCCTACGAGCAGTACTTC. Its protein product is CSASDRTSYEQYF.

This rearrangement joins TRBV5-1 to TRBJ2-6, with D hard to call. The CDR3 has 15 amino acids. The germline V gene encodes CDR1 SGHRS and CDR2 YFSETQ. The V end was cut by 5 bases, the J end by 4 bases, with 13 bases between. The CDR3 region has the DNA TGCGCCAGCAGGGCCTTCCACAAAGGGGCCAACGTCCTGACTTTC. The encoded protein is CASRAFHKGANVLTF.

Sample share makes this clonotype medium-sized (0.01 to 0.1%). V usage is TRBV5-1 and J usage is TRBJ2-1; D is ambiguous. The CDR3 has 16 residues. Looked up from germline, CDR1 is SGHRS and CDR2 is YFSETQ. V dropped 0 bases and J dropped 3 bases, with 13 bases sitting between them. The CDR3 bases are TGCGCCAGCAGCTTGGAATGGCAGGTTTTCTACAATGAGCAGTTCTTC. Its translation is CASSLEWQVFYNEQFF.

Only a few counts were recorded for this clonotype. The J gene is TRBJ2-1, the V gene TRBV18, with D hard to call. Germline V gives CDR1 KGHSH, CDR2 LQKENI. The CDR3 consists of 14 residues. The V gene lost 2 bases and the J gene lost 9 bases, with 14 bases spanning the gap. The CDR3 DNA follows: TGTGCCAGCTCACCATGGCCTCACAACAGTGAGCAGTTCTTC. Protein: CASSPWPHNSEQFF. The whole variable domain, filled in from reference TRBV18 and TRBJ2-1, reads NAGVMQNPRHLVRRRGQEARLRCSPMKGHSHVYWYRQLPEEGLKFMVYLQKENIIDESGMPKERFSAEFPKEGPSILRIQQVVRGDSAAYFCASSPWPHNSEQFFGPGTRLTVL.

This clonotype was picked up many times. The J gene is TRBJ2-3, the V gene TRBV6-1; perhaps TRBD2 as D (6 bases). In germline, CDR1 is MNHNS, CDR2 SASEGT. V lost 6 bases, J lost 6 bases, and 16 bases lay in between. The CDR3 is 14 amino acids. CDR3 coding DNA: TGTGCCAGCAGACGCGGGACCCCCTCGGATACGCAGTATTTT. It yields the protein CASRRGTPSDTQYF.

A few counts support this clonotype. The V and J genes are TRBV20-1 and TRBJ2-3; 7 bases align to TRBD2. V was pared by 2 bases and J by 2 bases, with 7 bases of the junction left unmatched. Germline V gene data show CDR1 as DFQATT and CDR2 as SNEGSKA (reference sequence). This CDR3 region has 15 residues. This CDR3 is CSARPRGDNTDTQYF. CDR3 nucleotide sequence: TGCAGTGCTAGACCCCGGGGGGATAACACAGATACGCAGTATTTT.

The chain employs TRBV10-2 and TRBJ1-1, with 7 bases fitting TRBD1. V lost 2 bases and J lost 3; bases outside the gene matches: 24. The CDR3 totals 21 residues. Germline CDR1 is WSHSY and CDR2 is SAAADI. The CDR3 coding sequence is TGCGCCAGCAGTGAGCGCGAAAGGGGGCTTACCGTACACAACCGCGACACTGAAGCTTTCTTT. This translates into CASSERERGLTVHNRDTEAFF.

Only a few counts were recorded for this clonotype. J is TRBJ2-7 and V is TRBV20-1; either TRBD1 or TRBD2 may fit D (5 bases each). Deletions cut 5 bases from V and 1 base from J, with 6 bases between. CDR1 and CDR2 from the germline V gene are DFQATT and SNEGSKA (reference sequence). CDR3 length: 11 amino acids. The DNA for the CDR3 is TGCAGTGCTGGGGGTTCCTACGAGCAGTACGTC. It yields the protein CSAGGSYEQYV.

This clonotype showed up just a few times. The chain has TRBV9 and TRBJ1-1, with 7 positions matching TRBD1. V dropped 2 bases and J dropped 1; count of bases not matched to a gene: 2. Germline V gene lookup returns CDR1 SGDLS and CDR2 YYNGEE. This CDR3 is 14 amino acids long. The CDR3 nucleotides read TGTGCCAGCAGCGTGGGGGACAGGAACACTGAAGCTTTCTTT. Amino acid sequence: CASSVGDRNTEAFF. Full variable domain (rest looked up from reference TRBV9 and TRBJ1-1): DSGVTQTPKHLITATGQRVTLRCSPRSGDLSVYWYQQSLDQGLQFLIQYYNGEERAKGNILERFSAQQFPDLHSELNLSSLELGDSALYFCASSVGDRNTEAFFGQGTRLTVV.

This clonotype was detected many times. The rearrangement uses TRBV15 and TRBJ1-1, with D perhaps matching TRBD1 (5 bases). V was cut by 3 bases and J by 8 bases, with 10 bases left in between. The CDR3 length is 12 residues. CDR1 and CDR2 (germline): LNHNV, YYDKDF (reference sequence). CDR3 region: CATSRWTSEAFF. The CDR3 DNA is TGTGCCACCAGCAGGTGGACAAGCGAAGCTTTCTTT. The full variable domain, its missing parts supplied by reference TRBV15 and TRBJ1-1, is DAMVIQNPRYQVTQFGKPVTLSCSQTLNHNVMYWYQQKSSQAPKLLFHYYDKDFNNEADTPDNFQSRRPNTSFCFLDIRSPGLGDTAMYLCATSRWTSEAFFGQGTRLTVV.